One and the same sample provided the 3 T cell receptor beta chains below, sequenced in a study of blood T cells in healthy people across ages. For the second PCR, which ran for about 6 to 11 cycles, a sample-barcoded 5' primer and a J-beta primer mix were used. TCRdb analysed the 5' RACE reads with MiXCR anew, one entry per CDR3 protein. The sample comprises fewer than 900,000 distinct CDR3 sequences, approximately 43% of which are singletons, and approximately 22% rests with the top ten. The sample consisted of blood. The receptors originated from a woman aged 55-70 years in good health.

Points on this clonotype: Possible read error: a much larger clone is one base away. The chain has TRBV27 and TRBJ2-4, with 13 positions matching TRBD2. The CDR3 covers 16 residues. The germline V gene has CDR1 MNHEY and CDR2 SMNVEV (reference sequence). J was trimmed by 13 bases and V by 2 bases; bases with no gene match: 11. CDR3 region: CASSLEGLAGESEQYF. The CDR3 nucleotides are TGTGCCAGCAGTTTAGAAGGACTAGCGGGAGAGAGTGAGCAGTACTTC.

J is TRBJ2-5 and V is TRBV21-1; the listed D gene, TRBD2, was not tested against the DNA. TRBV21-1 is recorded as a pseudogene. The CDR3 length is 18 residues. For the CDR3, the DNA is TGTGCCAGCAGCGCCATGAATAGCGGGAGCGGGTCCTACAATGAGCAGTACTTC. Protein product: CASSAMNSGSGSYNEQYF.

This clonotype came up many times. The chain employs TRBV28 and TRBJ2-3, with TRBD2 matching over 8 bases. In germline, CDR1 is MDHEN, CDR2 SYDVKM. J was trimmed by 0 bases and V by 5 bases; bases with no gene match: 10. This CDR3 comprises 17 residues. CDR3 protein: CASSPPASGPSTDTQYF. The CDR3 coding sequence is TGTGCCAGCAGTCCCCCGGCTAGCGGGCCTAGCACAGATACGCAGTATTTT.